The 31 T cell receptor beta chains below were found in one sample sequenced in a study of blood T cell repertoires in COVID-19. The data were produced by immunoSEQ multiplex PCR, yet TCRdb's version contains in-frame clones alone and is incomplete. The data show around 280,000 clones, around 86% seen once. Sequencing was performed on peripheral blood. The receptors here all came from a man in his 70s with acute or convalescent COVID-19.

The genes are TRBV24-1 and TRBJ1-1; unclear D gene. The CDR3 extends over 16 amino acids. Germline CDR1 reads KGHDR; CDR2 reads SFDVKD. Trimming pared 0 bases from V and 0 bases from J, leaving 10 bases between. CDR3 amino acids: CATSDLQADVNTEAFF. Written as DNA, the CDR3 is TGTGCCACCAGTGATTTGCAGGCAGACGTGAACACTGAAGCTTTCTTT.

The gene calls are TRBV6-5 and TRBJ2-2; D gene ambiguous. In germline, CDR1 is MNHEY, CDR2 SVGAGI. The germline V and J ends were trimmed by 2 bases and 2 bases, with 12 bases remaining between them. This CDR3 has 16 residues. CDR3 sequence reads: CASSYLPFLNTGELFF. In nucleotides, the CDR3 is TGTGCCAGCAGTTACCTCCCCTTTCTTAACACCGGGGAGCTGTTTTTT.

CDR3 loop: CASSLGGTAYNEQFF. In DNA, the CDR3 is TGTGCCAGCAGTTTAGGAGGGACAGCTTACAATGAGCAGTTCTTC. The J gene is TRBJ2-1, the V gene TRBV28; maybe TRBD1 (7 bases). Germline CDR1 MDHEN, CDR2 SYDVKM. Trimming took off 2 bases at V and 4 bases at J, with 12 bases between the two ends. The CDR3 is made up of 15 amino acids.

The sample holds one count of this clone. CDR3 nucleotide sequence: TGTGCCAGCAGCCTAGCTGGACAGTATGGCTACACCTTC. Amino acids: CASSLAGQYGYTF. V is TRBV6-5 and J is TRBJ1-2, with TRBD1 as a possible D gene (6 bases). Germline V CDR1 and CDR2: MNHEY, SVGAGI. The CDR3 length is 13 residues. Trimming took 6 bases from V and 5 from J, leaving 13 bases between them.

V gene TRBV5-5 combines with J gene TRBJ1-2; 8 bases are shared with TRBD1. The germline gives CDR1 SGHKS, CDR2 YYEKEE (reference sequence). The length of the CDR3 is 13 residues. V shed 2 bases, J shed 7 bases, and the junction held 4 bases outside the gene matches. This CDR3 reads CASSLRTGSGYTF. DNA of the CDR3: TGTGCCAGCAGCTTACGGACAGGGTCTGGCTACACCTTC.

This chain uses TRBV18 with TRBJ2-1, with 9 bases aligning to TRBD2. Unmatched junction bases numbered 7, after V lost 4 bases and J lost 6 bases. The CDR3 spans 15 residues. The germline V gene encodes CDR1 KGHSH and CDR2 LQKENI. CDR3 in amino acids: CASSREVTSGNEQFF. The CDR3 nucleotides are TGTGCCAGCTCACGGGAGGTGACTAGCGGCAATGAGCAGTTCTTC.

This chain uses TRBV3-1 (or the pseudogene TRBV3-2) with TRBJ2-1; tentative D call: TRBD1 (5 bases). Germline CDR1 and CDR2: LGHDT and YNNKEL (reference sequence). The CDR3 is made up of 11 amino acids. The V and J ends lost 10 bases and 2 bases respectively, with 6 bases between them. CDR3 amino acids: CATQAYNEQFF. The CDR3 DNA reads TGTGCCACACAGGCCTACAATGAGCAGTTCTTC.

This clone was detected only once. J is TRBJ2-3 and V is TRBV11-3, with TRBD1 matching over 7 bases. Trimming cost V 5 bases and J 0 bases; bases outside gene matches: 2. The CDR3 contains 14 residues. Per germline, CDR1 SGHNT and CDR2 YENEEA. The CDR3 sequence is CASSQGGSTDTQYF. CDR3 DNA: TGTGCCAGCAGCCAAGGGGGCAGCACAGATACGCAGTATTTT.

V usage is TRBV7-6 and J usage is TRBJ1-1; TRBD1 matches at 8 bases. The CDR3 runs 15 residues. V gave up 1 base and J gave up 4 bases; unmatched junction bases: 5. Looked up from germline, CDR1 is SGHVS and CDR2 is FNYEAQ. Here the CDR3 DNA reads TGTGCCAGCAGCTTAGGTAGTCAGGGGGCCACTGAAGCTTTCTTT. It translates to CASSLGSQGATEAFF.

J is TRBJ2-5 and V is TRBV15, with 9 bases identical to TRBD2. J was trimmed by 3 bases and V by 3 bases; bases with no gene match: 5. This CDR3 spans 15 amino acids. The germline gives CDR1 LNHNV, CDR2 YYDKDF (reference sequence). The chain's CDR3 is CATSRDIAGEETQYF. The CDR3 DNA reads as TGTGCCACCAGCAGGGACATAGCGGGAGAAGAGACCCAGTACTTC.

The CDR3 region has the DNA TGTGCCAGCAGTTTGGACTTAGCGGGGTACAATGAGCAGTTCTTC. Its protein product is CASSLDLAGYNEQFF. The gene calls are TRBV27 and TRBJ2-1; 8 bases are a match to TRBD2. Germline CDR1 and CDR2: MNHEY and SMNVEV (reference sequence). V trimming: 3 bases; J trimming: 4 bases; junction bases outside the gene matches: 5. CDR3 length: 15 residues.

The gene calls are TRBV5-4 and TRBJ1-2; 9 bases align to TRBD1. V gave up 5 bases and J gave up 7 bases; unmatched junction bases: 15. The CDR3 has 16 residues. CDR1 and CDR2 (germline): SGHNT, YYREEE (reference sequence). This chain's CDR3 is CASSAQGALIGPGYTF. CDR3 DNA sequence: TGTGCCAGCAGTGCACAGGGGGCGCTCATCGGGCCTGGCTACACCTTC. Full variable domain (missing parts from reference TRBV5-4 and TRBJ1-2): ETGVTQSPTHLIKTRGQQVTLRCSSQSGHNTVSWYQQALGQGPQFIFQYYREEENGRGNFPPRFSGLQFPNYSSELNVNALELDDSALYLCASSAQGALIGPGYTFGSGTRLTVV.

The rearrangement uses TRBV27 and TRBJ2-7, with D unclear. CDR3 length: 13 amino acids. V lost 5 bases, J lost 3 bases, and 11 bases lay in between. CDR1 MNHEY and CDR2 SMNVEV come from the germline V gene (reference sequence). This CDR3 is CASSTRPNYEQYF. The CDR3 DNA reads as TGTGCCAGCAGTACCAGGCCGAACTACGAGCAGTACTTC.

V gene TRBV24-1 combines with J gene TRBJ1-2; no definite D call. In germline, CDR1 is KGHDR, CDR2 SFDVKD. The CDR3 totals 14 residues. V was clipped by 5 bases and J by 0 bases, with 9 bases between them. CDR3 sequence: CATSGREANYGYTF. CDR3 coding DNA: TGTGCCACCAGTGGGCGGGAAGCTAACTATGGCTACACCTTC.

This clone was found a few times. The J gene is TRBJ2-2, the V gene TRBV5-1, with TRBD2 identical over 11 bases. This CDR3 contains 19 residues. V gave up 0 bases and J gave up 0 bases; unmatched junction bases: 7. The germline V gene encodes CDR1 SGHRS and CDR2 YFSETQ. The CDR3 DNA sequence: TGCGCCAGCAGCTTGGATCTAGCGGGGGGATCGGCGAACACCGGGGAGCTGTTTTTT. It yields the protein CASSLDLAGGSANTGELFF.

The chain is built from TRBV28 and TRBJ2-1; TRBD1 aligns across 9 bases. The CDR3 is 16 amino acids. V shed 4 bases, J shed 5 bases, and the junction held 9 bases outside the gene matches. Germline assignment: CDR1 MDHEN and CDR2 SYDVKM. This CDR3 reads CASSSQTGQGHNEQFF. The CDR3 DNA reads TGTGCCAGCAGTTCACAAACGGGACAGGGACACAATGAGCAGTTCTTC.

The rearrangement uses TRBV23-1 and TRBJ2-7, with TRBD1 identical over 7 bases. TRBV23-1 counts as an open reading frame of uncertain function. The length of the CDR3 is 17 residues. With 2 bases clipped from V and 2 bases from J, the junction kept 12 bases outside the gene matches. DNA for the CDR3: TGCGCCAGCAGTCAAGGTGAGGGGGACAGACCTACCTACGAGCAGTACTTC. Translating gives CASSQGEGDRPTYEQYF.

J is TRBJ1-5 and V is TRBV15; 7 bases are shared with TRBD1. The CDR3 is 18 residues long. The J segment lost 2 bases and the V segment lost 7 bases, leaving 17 bases of the junction unmatched. CDR1 LNHNV and CDR2 YYDKDF come from the germline V gene (reference sequence). The CDR3 region is CATTLGQSGYLGNQPQHF. The CDR3 DNA reads as TGTGCCACCACCCTGGGACAGTCGGGGTATCTGGGCAATCAGCCCCAGCATTTT. Combining the CDR3 with reference TRBV15 and TRBJ1-5 gives the whole variable domain DAMVIQNPRYQVTQFGKPVTLSCSQTLNHNVMYWYQQKSSQAPKLLFHYYDKDFNNEADTPDNFQSRRPNTSFCFLDIRSPGLGDTAMYLCATTLGQSGYLGNQPQHFGDGTRLSIL.

The chain recombines TRBV5-1 with TRBJ2-2; 11 positions match TRBD1. The CDR3 runs to 18 residues. Germline V gives CDR1 SGHRS, CDR2 YFSETQ. Losses at the gene ends were 0 bases for V and 5 bases for J; bases not matched to a gene: 9. Here the CDR3 reads CASSLEPGTGGITGELFF. As DNA, the CDR3 is TGCGCCAGCAGCTTGGAACCTGGGACAGGGGGAATAACCGGGGAGCTGTTTTTT.

This clone appeared once. The chain carries TRBV4-3 and TRBJ1-5; D remains unclear. Trimming left V 0 bases short and J 3 bases short, with 15 bases between. Germline-derived CDR1 and CDR2 are LGHNA and YSLEER. The CDR3 has 17 residues. This CDR3 reads CASSQDSRLGANQPQHF. CDR3 nucleotide sequence: TGCGCCAGCAGCCAAGATAGTCGTTTGGGCGCCAATCAGCCCCAGCATTTT.

The chain uses TRBV15 and TRBJ1-1; 8 bases align to TRBD1. Germline loops: CDR1 LNHNV, CDR2 YYDKDF (reference sequence). After removal of 3 bases from V and 4 bases from J, the junction contained 4 bases not matched to a gene. The CDR3 totals 14 residues. Here the CDR3 reads CATSRLQGGTEAFF. The CDR3 DNA is TGTGCCACCAGCAGGTTACAGGGGGGCACTGAAGCTTTCTTT.

DNA for the CDR3: TGTGCCAGCAGTTACTCCCGAGCCGAAAGGCCCCAGCATTTT. Its translation: CASSYSRAERPQHF. The chain employs TRBV6-6 and TRBJ1-5; the D is unclear. V gave up 0 bases and J gave up 9 bases, with 12 bases separating them. The CDR3 consists of 14 residues. Germline assignment: CDR1 MNHNY and CDR2 SVGAGI (reference sequence).

The chain links TRBV20-1 to TRBJ2-7, with D perhaps matching TRBD2 (6 bases). With 3 bases removed from V and 4 bases from J, the gap between germline ends came to 7 bases. This CDR3 is 11 amino acids long. Germline CDR1 reads DFQATT; CDR2 reads SNEGSKA (reference sequence). The CDR3, as DNA: TGCAGTGCTAGGGGGGGTTACGAGCAGTACTTC. Translation: CSARGGYEQYF.

In DNA, the CDR3 is TGTGCCAGTAGTAGAAGACTAGCGGGAACGAACACCGGGGAGCTGTTTTTT. Amino acid sequence: CASSRRLAGTNTGELFF. The chain has TRBV19 and TRBJ2-2; 11 bases line up with TRBD2. The J segment lost 0 bases and the V segment lost 4 bases, leaving 4 bases of the junction unmatched. CDR1 is LNHDA, CDR2 SQIVND, per germline (reference sequence). The CDR3 covers 17 residues.

This clone was picked up one time. The rearrangement uses TRBV5-4 and TRBJ2-5; 7 bases align to TRBD2. Losses at the gene ends were 1 base for V and 4 bases for J; bases not matched to a gene: 7. The CDR3 sequence is 15 residues long. Germline V gene lookup returns CDR1 SGHNT and CDR2 YYREEE (reference sequence). The CDR3 DNA reads as TGTGCCAGCAGCTTGCAAGCGGGGATTGGAGAGACCCAGTACTTC. Translation gives CASSLQAGIGETQYF.

This chain connects TRBV20-1 to TRBJ2-5; TRBD2 might be the D (5 bases). Germline CDR1 DFQATT, CDR2 SNEGSKA (reference sequence). Trimming removed 6 bases at V and 5 bases at J, with 10 bases between. The CDR3 length is 11 residues. The CDR3 DNA sequence: TGCAGTGCCCTCAGGAGGGAGACCCAGTACTTC. It is translated as CSALRRETQYF.

The rearrangement joins TRBV23-1 to TRBJ1-1, with D uncertain. TRBV23-1 is an ORF for which the function is uncertain. Trimming stripped 0 bases from V and 6 bases from J, with 8 bases between. The CDR3 totals 13 residues. The CDR3 reads CASSQSKRSEAFF. CDR3 coding DNA: TGCGCCAGCAGTCAATCGAAGCGTTCTGAAGCTTTCTTT.

The gene calls are TRBV5-1 and TRBJ2-3; D is uncertain. Between the trimmed V and J ends, which lost 4 bases and 5 bases, there was a span of 8 bases. Looked up from germline, CDR1 is SGHRS and CDR2 is YFSETQ. This CDR3 region has 12 residues. The DNA for the CDR3 is TGCGCCAGCAGCCCGGAGCAAGATACGCAGTATTTT. This gives the protein CASSPEQDTQYF.

The chain has TRBV25-1 and TRBJ2-7, with D tentatively TRBD1 (7 bases). V shed 8 bases and J shed 2 bases, with 13 bases lying between them. The germline gives CDR1 MGHDK, CDR2 SYGVNS. The CDR3 length is 13 residues. CDR3 amino acids: CASGGTVTYEQYF. In DNA form, the CDR3 reads TGTGCCAGCGGAGGGACAGTTACCTACGAGCAGTACTTC.

Concerning this clone: The same CDR3 is also encoded by other DNA sequences in this sample. J is TRBJ2-7 and V is TRBV6-5; a weak D match, TRBD2 (6 bases). CDR3 size: 14 residues. Deletions cut 4 bases from V and 2 bases from J, with 12 bases between. Germline V gives CDR1 MNHEY, CDR2 SVGAGI. CDR3 loop: CASSSGGPTYEQYF. CDR3 nucleotide sequence: TGTGCCAGCAGTTCCGGGGGTCCTACCTACGAGCAGTACTTC.

The chain links TRBV19 to TRBJ1-1; TRBD1 matches at 7 bases. The junction had 9 bases not matched to a gene; V was cut back by 7 bases and J by 1 base. Germline CDR1 reads LNHDA; CDR2 reads SQIVND (reference sequence). The CDR3 totals 15 residues. CDR3 residues: CASTQWTGRNTEAFF. The DNA for the CDR3 is TGTGCCAGTACCCAATGGACAGGCCGGAACACTGAAGCTTTCTTT. Variable domain in full (rest from reference TRBV19 and TRBJ1-1): DGGITQSPKYLFRKEGQNVTLSCEQNLNHDAMYWYRQDPGQGLRLIYYSQIVNDFQKGDIAEGYSVSREKKESFPLTVTSAQKNPTAFYLCASTQWTGRNTEAFFGQGTRLTVV.